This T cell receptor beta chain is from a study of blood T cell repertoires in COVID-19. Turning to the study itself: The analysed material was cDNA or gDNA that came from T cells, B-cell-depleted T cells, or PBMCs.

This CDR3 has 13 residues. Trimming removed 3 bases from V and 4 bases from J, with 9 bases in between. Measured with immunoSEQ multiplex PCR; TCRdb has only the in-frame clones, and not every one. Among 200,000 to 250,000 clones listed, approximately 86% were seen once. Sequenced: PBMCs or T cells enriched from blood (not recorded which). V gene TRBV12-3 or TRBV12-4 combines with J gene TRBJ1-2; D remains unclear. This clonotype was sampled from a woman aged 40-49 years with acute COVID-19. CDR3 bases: TGTGCCAGCAGTTTCGGGTTCACCTATGGCTACACCTTC. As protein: CASSFGFTYGYTF.